This TCR beta chain was recorded in a study of blood T cell repertoires in COVID-19. The overall study: Sources were T cells, B-cell-depleted T cells, or PBMCs; the material itself was cDNA or gDNA.

Some clones are missing from TCRdb's copy, which holds only in-frame ones; the method was immunoSEQ multiplex PCR. The data contain approximately 390,000 clones, approximately 87% of them singletons. Germline V gene sequence: CDR1 SGHDT, CDR2 YYEEEE. V was clipped by 4 bases and J by 7 bases, with 11 bases between them. This CDR3 region has 12 residues. Each recovered donor of Cohort 3 presented with two negative PCRs, clearance, or symptom resolution. The sequence derives from a woman in her fifties or sixties who had recovered from COVID-19. Specimen: PBMCs or T cells enriched from blood (not recorded which). This chain connects TRBV5-6 to TRBJ1-2; D is uncertain. The chain's CDR3 is CASSPGGFGYTF. The DNA for the CDR3 is TGTGCCAGCAGCCCGGGCGGGTTTGGCTACACCTTC. Filled out from reference TRBV5-6 and TRBJ1-2, the complete variable domain reads DAGVTQSPTHLIKTRGQQVTLRCSPKSGHDTVSWYQQALGQGPQFIFQYYEEEERQRGNFPDRFSGHQFPNYSSELNVNALLLGDSALYLCASSPGGFGYTFGSGTRLTVV.